The 32 T cell receptor beta chains presented below share a single source sample, sequenced in a study of blood T cell repertoires in COVID-19. TCRdb's copy holds only in-frame clones and misses some; the assay was immunoSEQ multiplex PCR. Counted here are some 30,000 clones, roughly 90% occurring once; the ten biggest clones make up roughly 13%. Sample: peripheral blood. The receptor set was obtained from a human donor with active COVID-19. The donor label of this sample is uncertain.

This chain connects TRBV3-1 (or the pseudogene TRBV3-2) to TRBJ2-7, with D unclear. The CDR3 sequence is 14 residues long. With 4 bases removed from V and 7 bases from J, the gap between germline ends came to 17 bases. The germline V gene has CDR1 LGHDT and CDR2 YNNKEL (reference sequence). Here the CDR3 DNA reads TGTGCCAGCAGCCTCGAAACTCCTCCTAAAGAGCAGTACTTC. Translation gives CASSLETPPKEQYF.

The rearrangement uses TRBV21-1 and TRBJ2-5; TRBD2, the table's D call, was not compared with the DNA. TRBV21-1 is labeled a pseudogene. CDR3 size: 16 residues. The CDR3 loop reads CASSKEMRGQGETQYF. The CDR3, as DNA: TGTGCCAGCAGCAAAGAGATGCGGGGGCAGGGTGAGACCCAGTACTTC.

This chain connects TRBV11-2 to TRBJ2-7; D is possibly TRBD1 (5 bases). CDR3 length: 14 residues. With 4 bases removed from V and 4 bases from J, the gap between germline ends came to 14 bases. Germline V gene lookup returns CDR1 SGHAT and CDR2 FQNNGV. CDR3 protein: CASSYSQGIYEQYF. Here the CDR3 DNA reads TGTGCCAGCAGCTATAGTCAGGGTATATACGAGCAGTACTTC. Complete variable domain (other parts from reference TRBV11-2 and TRBJ2-7): EAGVAQSPRYKIIEKRQSVAFWCNPISGHATLYWYQQILGQGPKLLIQFQNNGVVDDSQLPKDRFSAERLKGVDSTLKIQPAKLEDSAVYLCASSYSQGIYEQYFGPGTRLTVT.

The chain carries TRBV7-2 and TRBJ2-6; D not certain. This CDR3 comprises 13 residues. CDR1 is SGHTA, CDR2 FQGNSA, per germline. V was clipped by 4 bases and J by 2 bases, with 3 bases between them. The CDR3 DNA is TGTGCCAGCAGCTCCGCTGGGGCCAACGTCCTGACTTTC. It is translated as CASSSAGANVLTF. Full variable domain (rest looked up from reference TRBV7-2 and TRBJ2-6): GAGVSQSPSNKVTEKGKDVELRCDPISGHTALYWYRQSLGQGLEFLIYFQGNSAPDKSGLPSDRFSAERTGGSVSTLTIQRTQQEDSAVYLCASSSAGANVLTFGAGSRLTVL.

The chain joins TRBV25-1 to TRBJ1-2, with a tentative D call TRBD1 (6 bases). Trimming stripped 7 bases from V and 5 bases from J, with 17 bases between. CDR1 is MGHDK, CDR2 SYGVNS, per germline. The CDR3 spans 14 residues. CDR3 in DNA: TGTGCCAGCACTGCCCAGGGGCAAGGTTATGGCTACACCTTC. This sequence encodes CASTAQGQGYGYTF.

The V gene is TRBV11-3, the J gene TRBJ2-5; 16 bases are a match to TRBD2. Losses at the gene ends were 5 bases for V and 3 bases for J; bases not matched to a gene: 3. CDR1 SGHNT and CDR2 YENEEA come from the germline V gene. This CDR3 has 16 residues. CDR3 sequence: CASSPGTSGGEETQYF. The CDR3 DNA sequence: TGTGCCAGCAGCCCGGGGACTAGCGGGGGGGAAGAGACCCAGTACTTC.

This clone is labeled medium-sized. The rearrangement links TRBV29-1 to TRBJ1-1; D is uncertain. Germline CDR1 reads SQVTM; CDR2 reads ANQGSEA. Between the trimmed V and J ends, which lost 3 bases and 2 bases, there was a span of 13 bases. The CDR3 totals 14 residues. CDR3 bases: TGCAGCGTTGACGTCATCTACCCTAACACTGAAGCTTTCTTT. Encoded protein: CSVDVIYPNTEAFF.

This sequence joins TRBV4-2 and TRBJ2-6; TRBD1 matches at 9 bases. The CDR3 loop spans 21 amino acids. Germline lookup yields CDR1 LGHNA and CDR2 YNFKEQ. Losses at the gene ends were 0 bases for V and 0 bases for J; bases not matched to a gene: 12. The CDR3 region is CASSQDIGGQGRASGANVLTF. The DNA for the CDR3 is TGTGCCAGCAGCCAAGATATAGGGGGACAGGGTAGGGCCTCTGGGGCCAACGTCCTGACTTTC.

This sequence joins TRBV11-1 and TRBJ2-7, with a tentative D call TRBD2 (5 bases). V gave up 5 bases and J gave up 2 bases, with 13 bases separating them. CDR3 length: 14 residues. Germline CDR1 SGHAT, CDR2 FQDESV (reference sequence). The CDR3 is CASSTDHGTYEQYF. For the CDR3, the DNA is TGTGCCAGCAGCACCGACCACGGGACCTACGAGCAGTACTTC.

The V gene is TRBV4-2, the J gene TRBJ2-3; 9 bases agree with TRBD1. Per germline, CDR1 LGHNA and CDR2 YNFKEQ. The V segment lost 0 bases and the J segment 5 bases; nucleotides outside the gene matches: 6. The CDR3 spans 16 residues. The CDR3 reads CASSQDQQGALDTQYF. CDR3 coding DNA: TGTGCCAGCAGCCAAGATCAACAGGGGGCTTTAGATACGCAGTATTTT.

This chain uses TRBV7-2 with TRBJ2-7; a possible D gene is TRBD2 (5 bases). V dropped 5 bases and J dropped 2 bases, with 16 bases sitting between them. From germline, CDR1 is SGHTA and CDR2 FQGNSA. The CDR3 runs to 15 residues. For the CDR3, the DNA is TGTGCCAGCAGCCAAGGCCGAGCGGCAACCTACGAGCAGTACTTC. Translated: CASSQGRAATYEQYF.

This clone was observed a single time. V usage is TRBV15 and J usage is TRBJ2-1; 8 positions agree with TRBD1. The V gene end was trimmed by 8 bases and the J gene end by 4 bases; junction bases not matched to a gene: 4. Germline CDR1 reads LNHNV; CDR2 reads YYDKDF (reference sequence). The CDR3 has 13 amino acids. CDR3 nucleotide sequence: TGTGCCACCGCGACAGGGGCTTACAATGAGCAGTTCTTC. This codes for CATATGAYNEQFF.

This chain joins TRBV15 and TRBJ2-7, with 9 bases aligning to TRBD1. CDR3 length equals 15 residues. Germline V gene lookup returns CDR1 LNHNV and CDR2 YYDKDF (reference sequence). The V gene end was trimmed by 3 bases and the J gene end by 5 bases; junction bases not matched to a gene: 8. CDR3 in amino acids: CATSRAGTGYHEQYF. For the CDR3, the DNA is TGTGCCACCAGCAGGGCCGGGACAGGGTACCACGAGCAGTACTTC.

The J gene is TRBJ2-6, the V gene TRBV19; D is possibly TRBD1 (6 bases). The germline V and J ends were trimmed by 6 bases and 2 bases, with 11 bases remaining between them. CDR1 and CDR2 (germline): LNHDA, SQIVND (reference sequence). CDR3 length equals 15 residues. CDR3 residues: CASSHRVAGANVLTF. In DNA, the CDR3 is TGTGCCAGTAGCCACAGGGTTGCTGGGGCCAACGTCCTGACTTTC.

V and J are TRBV5-4 and TRBJ2-2; tentative D call: TRBD1 (6 bases). Trimming removed 1 base from V and 3 bases from J, with 10 bases in between. CDR3 length: 15 amino acids. CDR1 and CDR2 (germline): SGHNT, YYREEE (reference sequence). The CDR3 sequence is CASSLRRGDTGELFF. The CDR3 DNA sequence: TGTGCCAGCAGCTTGCGCAGGGGCGACACCGGGGAGCTGTTTTTT. Full variable domain (missing parts from reference TRBV5-4 and TRBJ2-2): ETGVTQSPTHLIKTRGQQVTLRCSSQSGHNTVSWYQQALGQGPQFIFQYYREEENGRGNFPPRFSGLQFPNYSSELNVNALELDDSALYLCASSLRRGDTGELFFGEGSRLTVL.

This clone was counted once. The gene calls are TRBV5-3 and TRBJ1-3, with 10 nucleotides matching TRBD1. TRBV5-3 is noted as an ORF with a role that remains uncertain. V was clipped by 3 bases and J by 7 bases; unmatched bases: 1. The CDR3 covers 13 residues. CDR3 nucleotide sequence: TGTGCCAGAAGCTCGACAGGGGGCAACACCATATATTTT. Translated, it gives CARSSTGGNTIYF.

V is TRBV7-9 and J is TRBJ2-7, with unresolved D. The CDR3 consists of 11 residues. The ends were cut back, 6 bases at V and 3 bases at J, with 6 bases in the middle. The germline V gene has CDR1 SEHNR and CDR2 FQNEAQ (reference sequence). CDR3 sequence: CASSYNYEQYF. In nucleotides, the CDR3 is TGTGCCAGCAGTTACAACTACGAGCAGTACTTC.

This clone was seen only once. This chain connects TRBV18 to TRBJ2-2; D call uncertain. Germline V gene lookup returns CDR1 KGHSH and CDR2 LQKENI. This CDR3 contains 14 residues. Trimming stripped 4 bases from V and 5 bases from J, with 11 bases between. CDR3 loop: CASSRSIQTGELFF. Written as DNA, the CDR3 is TGTGCCAGCTCACGATCGATTCAGACCGGGGAGCTGTTTTTT.

This clone is a singleton in its sample. The chain joins TRBV4-1 to TRBJ1-3; 11 positions agree with TRBD1. The germline V gene has CDR1 MGHRA and CDR2 YSYEKL. J was trimmed by 4 bases and V by 1 base; bases with no gene match: 6. The CDR3 covers 17 residues. The CDR3 spells CASSQVGTGGAGNTIYF. The CDR3, as DNA: TGCGCCAGCAGCCAAGTCGGGACAGGGGGTGCCGGAAACACCATATATTTT.

This clone was counted a few times. This chain joins TRBV6-1 and TRBJ1-6; D unclear. Trimming cost V 1 base and J 9 bases, with 13 bases left between them. The CDR3 spans 15 residues. Germline V gene data show CDR1 as MNHNS and CDR2 as SASEGT. This CDR3 is CASSEGPGRGSPLHF. CDR3 coding DNA: TGTGCCAGCAGTGAAGGGCCGGGGAGAGGTTCACCCCTCCACTTT.

This sequence joins TRBV19 and TRBJ1-1; possible D gene TRBD1, 6 bases. This CDR3 has 12 residues. Trimming took off 10 bases at V and 4 bases at J, with 13 bases between the two ends. In germline, CDR1 is LNHDA, CDR2 SQIVND (reference sequence). The CDR3 sequence is CATMAGATEAFF. The DNA of the CDR3 is TGTGCCACCATGGCGGGGGCCACTGAAGCTTTCTTT. Complete variable domain (other parts from reference TRBV19 and TRBJ1-1): DGGITQSPKYLFRKEGQNVTLSCEQNLNHDAMYWYRQDPGQGLRLIYYSQIVNDFQKGDIAEGYSVSREKKESFPLTVTSAQKNPTAFYLCATMAGATEAFFGQGTRLTVV.

V gene TRBV2 combines with J gene TRBJ1-2; 7 nucleotides line up with TRBD1. This CDR3 comprises 12 residues. V gave up 5 bases and J gave up 4 bases; unmatched junction bases: 1. Germline V CDR1 and CDR2: SNHLY, FYNNEI. The CDR3 sequence is CASSTGAYGYTF. CDR3 coding DNA: TGTGCCAGCAGTACAGGGGCCTATGGCTACACCTTC.

The rearrangement links TRBV6-5 to TRBJ2-5; perhaps TRBD1 as D (7 bases). There are 14 residues in the CDR3. Germline-derived CDR1 and CDR2 are MNHEY and SVGAGI. Trimming removed 5 bases from V and 2 bases from J, with 12 bases in between. The CDR3 DNA follows: TGTGCCAGCAGTAACGCGGGACAGCAAGAGACCCAGTACTTC. Its protein product is CASSNAGQQETQYF.

V and J are TRBV21-1 and TRBJ1-1; no check of the table's D call, TRBD1, against the DNA was made. TRBV21-1 is designated a pseudogene. The CDR3 sequence is 13 residues long. CDR3 sequence (DNA): TGTGCCAGCAGCGCGGACAACTCCTCTGAAGCTTTCTTT. This gives the protein CASSADNSSEAFF.

The rearrangement links TRBV19 to TRBJ2-3; D is possibly TRBD2 (7 bases). The CDR3 has 17 amino acids. Trimming cost V 4 bases and J 6 bases, with 23 bases left between them. Germline loops: CDR1 LNHDA, CDR2 SQIVND (reference sequence). CDR3 sequence: CASSTGRRGGPQDTQYF. DNA for the CDR3: TGTGCCAGTAGTACGGGTAGGAGGGGGGGGCCCCAGGATACGCAGTATTTT. Drawing the rest from reference TRBV19 and TRBJ2-3, the complete variable domain is DGGITQSPKYLFRKEGQNVTLSCEQNLNHDAMYWYRQDPGQGLRLIYYSQIVNDFQKGDIAEGYSVSREKKESFPLTVTSAQKNPTAFYLCASSTGRRGGPQDTQYFGPGTRLTVL.

The V and J genes are TRBV5-1 and TRBJ2-7; 7 bases are a match to TRBD2. The CDR3 sequence is 15 residues long. V was pared by 0 bases and J by 4 bases, with 7 bases of the junction left unmatched. Germline assignment: CDR1 SGHRS and CDR2 YFSETQ. This CDR3 is CASSLAPRGNYEQYF. The CDR3 DNA follows: TGCGCCAGCAGCTTGGCCCCGCGGGGGAATTACGAGCAGTACTTC.

J is TRBJ2-1 and V is TRBV2, with D maybe TRBD2 (5 bases). V shed 8 bases and J shed 3 bases, with 17 bases lying between them. Germline CDR1 SNHLY, CDR2 FYNNEI. The CDR3 runs 15 residues. CDR3 loop: CASPKAGMLYNEQFF. The CDR3 nucleotides read TGTGCCAGCCCTAAGGCCGGGATGCTCTACAATGAGCAGTTCTTC. Together with reference TRBV2 and TRBJ2-1, the CDR3 gives the full variable domain: EPEVTQTPSHQVTQMGQEVILRCVPISNHLYFYWYRQILGQKVEFLVSFYNNEISEKSEIFDDQFSVERPDGSNFTLKIRSTKLEDSAMYFCASPKAGMLYNEQFFGPGTRLTVL.

The V gene is TRBV24-1, the J gene TRBJ2-2, with D uncertain. CDR3 length: 15 amino acids. Trimming stripped 0 bases from V and 3 bases from J, with 7 bases between. Germline CDR1 is KGHDR and CDR2 is SFDVKD. The CDR3 here is CATSDLNSYTGELFF. The CDR3 nucleotides read TGTGCCACCAGTGATTTGAACAGTTACACCGGGGAGCTGTTTTTT.

V is TRBV5-4 and J is TRBJ2-1; 8 bases are shared with TRBD2. The CDR3 covers 15 residues. Trimming cost V 4 bases and J 2 bases; bases outside gene matches: 5. The V gene's germline CDR1 is SGHNT and CDR2 YYREEE (reference sequence). The CDR3 loop reads CASSPGGPPYNEQFF. The CDR3 region has the DNA TGTGCCAGCAGCCCGGGGGGGCCCCCCTACAATGAGCAGTTCTTC.

This sequence joins TRBV5-6 and TRBJ1-1, with TRBD1 identical over 9 bases. Per germline, CDR1 SGHDT and CDR2 YYEEEE. V lost 3 bases, J lost 6 bases, and 9 bases stayed unmatched. The CDR3 is 15 residues long. The CDR3 loop is CASSYLGQGNPEAFF. The CDR3 DNA reads as TGTGCCAGCAGCTACCTGGGACAGGGTAACCCTGAAGCTTTCTTT.

The V gene is TRBV9, the J gene TRBJ2-4; D is ambiguous. The CDR3 totals 13 residues. V was clipped by 3 bases and J by 5 bases, with 9 bases between them. Germline assignment: CDR1 SGDLS and CDR2 YYNGEE. The CDR3 region is CASSGANENIQYF. The CDR3 nucleotides read TGTGCCAGCAGCGGGGCGAACGAAAACATTCAGTACTTC.

This clone has a handful of counts. The V and J genes are TRBV21-1 and TRBJ1-1; TRBD1, the table's D call, was not compared with the DNA. TRBV21-1 is termed a pseudogene. This CDR3 has 16 amino acids. This CDR3 is CASSNLNPTENTEAFF. CDR3 nucleotides: TGTGCCAGCAGCAATCTTAACCCTACAGAGAACACTGAAGCTTTCTTT.